A selection of T cell receptor beta chains follows, all from one sample in a study of blood T cell repertoires in COVID-19. Assay: immunoSEQ multiplex PCR; the TCRdb copy retains only in-frame clones and omits some. Among 180,000 or so clones, approximately 80% were seen once, and the ten largest hold about 6.9%. The material sequenced was peripheral blood. These receptor sequences come from a human donor with acute or convalescent COVID-19. The donor label of this sample is uncertain. Each CDR3 is given with its conserved first and last residue. Each record gives: J gene, V gene, clone size, D gene, CDR3 DNA, CDR3 protein. The D gene is left open where the match is weak. Not all rows give a size; the values are once, few, many and, for expanded clones, a class.

J: TRBJ1-1; V: TRBV6-5; size: NA; D: NA; DNA: TGTGCCAGCAGTTACGAGCCATATCCTAACACTGAAGCTTTCTTT; CDR3: CASSYEPYPNTEAFF
J: TRBJ1-6; V: TRBV27; size: few; D: TRBD1; DNA: TGTGCCAGCAGAGACAGGGTCGGTTCACCCCTCCACTTT; CDR3: CASRDRVGSPLHF
J: TRBJ1-2; V: TRBV4-1; size: NA; D: TRBD1; DNA: TGCGCCAGCAGCCAAGATTGGACAGGGACCGGTGGCTACACCTTC; CDR3: CASSQDWTGTGGYTF
J: TRBJ2-5; V: TRBV3-1/TRBV3-2; size: NA; D: NA; DNA: TGTGCCAGCAGCCAGGCTACAGGGTATCGGGAGACCCAGTACTTC; CDR3: CASSQATGYRETQYF
J: TRBJ2-3; V: TRBV5-1; size: NA; D: NA; DNA: TGTGCCAGCAGCCCCAGATCCGACAGTTTGCCCACAGATACGCAGTATTTT; CDR3: CASSPRSDSLPTDTQYF
J: TRBJ2-7; V: TRBV27; size: NA; D: TRBD2; DNA: TGTGCCAGCCAGACGAGCGGGAGAATTTATGAGCAGTACTTC; CDR3: CASQTSGRIYEQYF
J: TRBJ1-5; V: TRBV7-8; size: once; D: NA; DNA: TGTGCCAGCAGCTTAACCGGGGTGCTGAGCAATCAGCCCCAGCATTTT; CDR3: CASSLTGVLSNQPQHF
J: TRBJ2-6; V: TRBV4-3; size: once; D: NA; DNA: TGCGCCAGCAGCCAAGCTGGGGGGAGTAGGGCCAACGTCCTGACTTTC; CDR3: CASSQAGGSRANVLTF
J: TRBJ2-2; V: TRBV2; size: NA; D: TRBD2; DNA: TGTGCCAGCAACATAGCGGGAGGGGACACCGGGGAGCTGTTTTTT; CDR3: CASNIAGGDTGELFF
J: TRBJ1-2; V: TRBV4-1; size: NA; D: NA; DNA: TGCGCCAGCAGCCAAGGGTTCGGGGGCTACACCTTC; CDR3: CASSQGFGGYTF
J: TRBJ2-5; V: TRBV5-8; size: NA; D: TRBD1; DNA: TGTGCCAGCAGCGCCTTGGGACAGGGTCAAGAGACCCAGTACTTC; CDR3: CASSALGQGQETQYF
J: TRBJ1-3; V: TRBV7-2; size: NA; D: NA; DNA: TGTGCCAGCAGCCCCGGGACAACCTCTGGAAACACCATATATTTT; CDR3: CASSPGTTSGNTIYF
J: TRBJ2-3; V: TRBV5-1; size: few; D: TRBD2; DNA: TGCGCCAGCAGCTTTTCTAGCGGGAGTAACCCTTACACAGATACGCAGTATTTT; CDR3: CASSFSSGSNPYTDTQYF
J: TRBJ2-2; V: TRBV7-2; size: NA; D: NA; DNA: TGTGCCAGCAGCTCCCGTTACACCGGGGAGCTGTTTTTT; CDR3: CASSSRYTGELFF
J: TRBJ1-2; V: TRBV7-9; size: few; D: TRBD1; DNA: TGTGCCAGCAGCCCCACCACCGACAGGGGGAATGGCTACACCTTC; CDR3: CASSPTTDRGNGYTF
J: TRBJ2-7; V: TRBV2; size: NA; D: NA; DNA: TGTGCCAGCGGGAGAGGCTCCTACGAGCAGTACTTC; CDR3: CASGRGSYEQYF
J: TRBJ2-7; V: TRBV4-1; size: NA; D: NA; DNA: TGCGCCAGCAGCCAAGTGTCAGGGTTCTACGAGCAGTACTTC; CDR3: CASSQVSGFYEQYF
J: TRBJ2-3; V: TRBV7-7; size: once; D: NA; DNA: TGTGCCAGCAGCCTTACTAGCAGCACAGATACGCAGTATTTT; CDR3: CASSLTSSTDTQYF
J: TRBJ1-2; V: TRBV4-3; size: NA; D: TRBD1; DNA: TGCGCCAGCAGCCAAGACAGGCAGGGGGTATCGTATGGCTACACCTTC; CDR3: CASSQDRQGVSYGYTF
J: TRBJ1-1; V: TRBV7-8; size: once; D: NA; DNA: TGTGCCAGCAGCCCACGGGAGGGCGGGAAGAACACTGAAGCTTTCTTT; CDR3: CASSPREGGKNTEAFF
J: TRBJ1-2; V: TRBV4-2; size: NA; D: TRBD1; DNA: TGTGCCAGCAGCCGCCTAGTACAGGGGGAGTATGGCTACACCTTC; CDR3: CASSRLVQGEYGYTF
J: TRBJ2-7; V: TRBV28; size: NA; D: TRBD2; DNA: TGTGCCAGCAGTTCCTCGACTAGCGGGGGCTACGAGCAGTACTTC; CDR3: CASSSSTSGGYEQYF
J: TRBJ2-3; V: TRBV13; size: NA; D: NA; DNA: TGTGCCAGCAGCACTCCGGCGGCCTCACCTGATACGCAGTATTTT; CDR3: CASSTPAASPDTQYF
J: TRBJ2-5; V: TRBV10-3; size: NA; D: TRBD1; DNA: TGTGCCATCAGGGGTGGGACAGACCAAGAGACCCAGTACTTC; CDR3: CAIRGGTDQETQYF
J: TRBJ1-2; V: TRBV7-2; size: NA; D: TRBD1; DNA: TGTGCCAGCAGCTTAATATCTAGGGGGCAGCACTATGGCTACACCTTC; CDR3: CASSLISRGQHYGYTF
J: TRBJ2-7; V: TRBV3-1/TRBV3-2; size: NA; D: NA; DNA: TGTGCCAGCAGCCCGGAGCTCTCCTACGAGCAGTACTTC; CDR3: CASSPELSYEQYF
J: TRBJ1-5; V: TRBV15; size: NA; D: TRBD1; DNA: TGTGCCACCAGCAGGGGGACAGGGTATAGCAATCAGCCCCAGCATTTT; CDR3: CATSRGTGYSNQPQHF
J: TRBJ2-7; V: TRBV7-2; size: few; D: NA; DNA: TGTGCCAGCAGCCCCCAGGGGAGCTCCTACGAGCAGTACTTC; CDR3: CASSPQGSSYEQYF
J: TRBJ1-3; V: TRBV19; size: NA; D: TRBD1; DNA: TGTGCCAGTACCCGAGGGACAGGGTGGAGTGGAAACCTGGGAAACACCATATATTTT; CDR3: CASTRGTGWSGNLGNTIYF